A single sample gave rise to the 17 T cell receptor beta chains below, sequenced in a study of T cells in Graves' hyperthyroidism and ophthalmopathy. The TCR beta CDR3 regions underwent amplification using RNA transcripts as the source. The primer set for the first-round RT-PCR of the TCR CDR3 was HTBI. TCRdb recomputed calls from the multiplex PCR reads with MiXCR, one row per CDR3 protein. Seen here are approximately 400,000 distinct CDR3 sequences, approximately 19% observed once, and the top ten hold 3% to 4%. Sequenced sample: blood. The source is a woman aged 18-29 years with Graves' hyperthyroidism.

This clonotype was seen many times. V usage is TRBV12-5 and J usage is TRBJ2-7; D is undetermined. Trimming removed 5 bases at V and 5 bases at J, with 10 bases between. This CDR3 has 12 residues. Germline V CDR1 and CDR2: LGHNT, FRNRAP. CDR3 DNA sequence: TGTGCTAGTGGTACCTCGGCAGACGAGCAGTACTTC. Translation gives CASGTSADEQYF.

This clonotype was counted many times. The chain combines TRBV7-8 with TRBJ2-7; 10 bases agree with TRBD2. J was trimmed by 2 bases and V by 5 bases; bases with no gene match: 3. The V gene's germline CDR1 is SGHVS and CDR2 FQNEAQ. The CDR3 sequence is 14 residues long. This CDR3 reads CASSRSGGTYEQYF. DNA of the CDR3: TGTGCCAGCAGCCGTAGCGGGGGGACCTACGAGCAGTACTTC.

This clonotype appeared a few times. CDR3 bases: TGCGCCAGATCGCATAGCGGGGCAGCCGGGGAGCTGTTTTTT. Translated: CARSHSGAAGELFF. This chain uses TRBV5-1 with TRBJ2-2; TRBD2 matches 8 bases. This CDR3 has 14 amino acids. V lost 8 bases and J lost 6; bases outside the gene matches: 9. CDR1 is SGHRS and CDR2 is YFSETQ in the germline V gene.

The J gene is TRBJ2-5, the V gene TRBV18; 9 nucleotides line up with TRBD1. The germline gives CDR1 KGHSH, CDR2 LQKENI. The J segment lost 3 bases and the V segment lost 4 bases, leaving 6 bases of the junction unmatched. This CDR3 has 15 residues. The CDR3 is CASSRVTGGEETQYF. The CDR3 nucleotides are TGTGCCAGCTCACGAGTAACAGGGGGCGAAGAGACCCAGTACTTC.

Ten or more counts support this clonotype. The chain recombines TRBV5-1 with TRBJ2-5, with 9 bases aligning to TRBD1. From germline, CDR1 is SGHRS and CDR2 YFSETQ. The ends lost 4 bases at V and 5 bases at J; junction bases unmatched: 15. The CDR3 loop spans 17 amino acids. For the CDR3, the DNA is TGCGCCAGCAGCCCTACGGCATGGACAGGGGTGGTGGAGACCCAGTACTTC. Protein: CASSPTAWTGVVETQYF.

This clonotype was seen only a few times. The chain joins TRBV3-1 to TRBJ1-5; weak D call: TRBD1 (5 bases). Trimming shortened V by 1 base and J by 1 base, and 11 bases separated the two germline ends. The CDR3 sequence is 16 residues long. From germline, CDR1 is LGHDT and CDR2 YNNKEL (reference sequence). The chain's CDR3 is CASSQGFWGSNQPQHF. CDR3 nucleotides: TGTGCCAGCAGCCAAGGTTTTTGGGGGAGCAATCAGCCCCAGCATTTT.

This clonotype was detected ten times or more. In DNA, the CDR3 is TGTGCCAGCACTCCCGTGCGGGGGAACACTGAAGCTTTCTTT. This codes for CASTPVRGNTEAFF. This chain connects TRBV6-2 or TRBV6-3 to TRBJ1-1; D is unresolved. Germline V gene data show CDR1 as MNHEY and CDR2 as SVGEGT. This CDR3 contains 14 residues. Trimming took 7 bases from V and 1 from J, leaving 13 bases between them.

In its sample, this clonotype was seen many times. The CDR3 coding sequence is TGTGCCAGCAGCTCACAGGGTAGTGGCAAGAATGGCTACACCTTC. It encodes CASSSQGSGKNGYTF. This chain connects TRBV12-3 or TRBV12-4 to TRBJ1-2, with TRBD1 as a possible D gene (6 bases). V gave up 6 bases and J gave up 6 bases, with 20 bases separating them. The CDR3 runs 15 residues.

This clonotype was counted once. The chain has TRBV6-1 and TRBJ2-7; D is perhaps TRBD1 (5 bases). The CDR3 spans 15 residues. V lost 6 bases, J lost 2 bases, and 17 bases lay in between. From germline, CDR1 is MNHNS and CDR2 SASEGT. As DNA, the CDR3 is TGTGCCAGCAGCCCCAATAAAGAAGGGGCCTACGAGCAGTACTTC. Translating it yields CASSPNKEGAYEQYF.

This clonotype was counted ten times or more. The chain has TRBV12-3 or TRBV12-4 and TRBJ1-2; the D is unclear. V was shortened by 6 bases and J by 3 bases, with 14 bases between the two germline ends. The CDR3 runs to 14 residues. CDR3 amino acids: CASSSEGIYYGYTF. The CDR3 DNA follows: TGTGCCAGCAGCAGCGAGGGCATATACTATGGCTACACCTTC.

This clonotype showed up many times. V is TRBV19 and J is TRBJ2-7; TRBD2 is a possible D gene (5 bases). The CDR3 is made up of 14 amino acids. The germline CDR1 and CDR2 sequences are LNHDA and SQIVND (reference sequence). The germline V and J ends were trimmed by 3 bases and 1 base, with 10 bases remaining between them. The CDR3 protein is CASSIAGGSYEQYF. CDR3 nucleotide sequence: TGTGCCAGTAGTATCGCCGGCGGGTCCTACGAGCAGTACTTC.

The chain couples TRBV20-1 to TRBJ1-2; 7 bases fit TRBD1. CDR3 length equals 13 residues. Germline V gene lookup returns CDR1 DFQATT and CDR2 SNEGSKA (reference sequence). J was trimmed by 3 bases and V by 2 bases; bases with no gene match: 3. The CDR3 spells CSARTGVDYGYTF. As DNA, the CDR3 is TGCAGTGCTAGAACAGGGGTAGACTATGGCTACACCTTC.

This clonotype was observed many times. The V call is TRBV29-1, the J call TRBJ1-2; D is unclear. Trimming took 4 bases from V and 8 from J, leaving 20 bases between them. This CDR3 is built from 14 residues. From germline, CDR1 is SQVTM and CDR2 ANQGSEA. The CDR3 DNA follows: TGCAGCGTTGTCCTCAACCTCTTAACTGGCGGCTACACCTTC. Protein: CSVVLNLLTGGYTF.

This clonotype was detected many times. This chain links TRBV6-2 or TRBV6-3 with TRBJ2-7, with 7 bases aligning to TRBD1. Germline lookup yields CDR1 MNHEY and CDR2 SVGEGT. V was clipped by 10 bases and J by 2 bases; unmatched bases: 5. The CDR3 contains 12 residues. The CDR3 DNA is TGTGCCATACGGGACAGACCCTACGAGCAGTACTTC. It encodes CAIRDRPYEQYF.

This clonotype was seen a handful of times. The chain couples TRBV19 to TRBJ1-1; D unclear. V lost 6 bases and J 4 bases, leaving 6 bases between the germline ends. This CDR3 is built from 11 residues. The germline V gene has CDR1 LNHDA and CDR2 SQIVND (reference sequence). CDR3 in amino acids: CASRQLTEAFF. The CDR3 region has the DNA TGTGCCAGTAGACAGCTCACTGAAGCTTTCTTT.

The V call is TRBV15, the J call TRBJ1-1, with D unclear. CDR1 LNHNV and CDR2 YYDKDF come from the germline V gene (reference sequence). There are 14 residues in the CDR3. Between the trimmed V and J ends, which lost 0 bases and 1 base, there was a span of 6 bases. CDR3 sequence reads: CATSRDPGNTEAFF. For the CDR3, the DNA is TGTGCCACCAGCAGAGATCCAGGGAACACTGAAGCTTTCTTT.

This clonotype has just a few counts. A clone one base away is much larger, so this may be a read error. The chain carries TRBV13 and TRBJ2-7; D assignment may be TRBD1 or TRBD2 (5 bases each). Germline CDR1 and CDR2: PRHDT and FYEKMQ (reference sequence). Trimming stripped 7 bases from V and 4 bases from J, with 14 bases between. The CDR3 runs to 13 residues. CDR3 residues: CASNYRDRYEQYF. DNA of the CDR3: TGTGCCAGCAACTATCGGGACCGTTACGAGCAGTACTTC.